Following are 9 T cell receptor beta chains from one sample sequenced in a study of T cells in Graves' hyperthyroidism and ophthalmopathy. RNA transcripts provided the source from which TCR beta CDR3 regions were amplified. When the TCR CDR3 underwent first-round RT-PCR, the HTBI primer set was used. TCRdb processed the multiplex PCR reads anew with MiXCR; each CDR3 protein has one entry. This sample carries roughly 750,000 distinct CDR3 sequences, around 15% of them seen once, and the ten largest clones take approximately 8%. The sequencing sample was made of blood. The receptor source for this set is a man younger than 35 with Graves' hyperthyroidism.

The chain is built from TRBV6-1 and TRBJ2-1; weak D call: TRBD1 (5 bases). Per germline, CDR1 MNHNS and CDR2 SASEGT. The CDR3 consists of 14 residues. V lost 1 base and J 5 bases, leaving 9 bases between the germline ends. CDR3 sequence (DNA): TGTGCCAGCAGTGAAGATGACAGCCACAATGAGCAGTTCTTC. Amino acids: CASSEDDSHNEQFF.

This clonotype was seen at least ten times. The chain links TRBV11-2 to TRBJ2-1; TRBD1 matches 7 bases. Germline loops: CDR1 SGHAT, CDR2 FQNNGV. The CDR3 covers 15 residues. The V segment lost 4 bases and the J segment 4 bases; nucleotides outside the gene matches: 7. CDR3 nucleotide sequence: TGTGCCAGCAGCTCAAACAGGGGTTCGTACAATGAGCAGTTCTTC. It specifies CASSSNRGSYNEQFF.

This clonotype occurred many times. V gene TRBV18 combines with J gene TRBJ2-5; tentative D call: TRBD2 (6 bases). Germline CDR1 KGHSH, CDR2 LQKENI. V lost 6 bases and J lost 4, with 12 bases in between. This CDR3 has 13 residues. The CDR3 loop is CASSRDLAETQYF. As DNA, the CDR3 is TGTGCCAGCTCGCGGGACCTCGCAGAGACCCAGTACTTC.

This clonotype has at least ten counts. J is TRBJ2-1 and V is TRBV9; D is unclear. The CDR3 spans 14 residues. Germline V lookup: CDR1 SGDLS, CDR2 YYNGEE. Trimming took off 4 bases at V and 7 bases at J, with 15 bases between the two ends. The CDR3 DNA is TGTGCCAGCAGCCAATTGGGCAGGCGAAATGAGCAGTTCTTC. This sequence encodes CASSQLGRRNEQFF.

The table lists this clonotype with many counts. In DNA, the CDR3 is TGTGCCAGCAGCTTATCCTCATCGTCTGGGAAAGCTTTCTTT. Protein sequence: CASSLSSSSGKAFF. V gene TRBV7-3 combines with J gene TRBJ1-1; D unresolved. The germline V gene has CDR1 SGHTA and CDR2 FQGTGA. This CDR3 is 14 amino acids long. Trimming cost V 2 bases and J 9 bases, with 16 bases left between them.

This clonotype was recorded many times. The chain joins TRBV29-1 to TRBJ1-2; TRBD1 matches at 9 bases. From germline, CDR1 is SQVTM and CDR2 ANQGSEA. The junction had 10 bases not matched to a gene; V was cut back by 4 bases and J by 4 bases. The CDR3 loop spans 15 amino acids. The CDR3 spells CSVVGQGVIGYGYTF. CDR3 DNA sequence: TGCAGCGTTGTGGGACAGGGCGTAATTGGCTATGGCTACACCTTC.

This clonotype came up a few times. The genes are TRBV20-1 and TRBJ2-7; the match to TRBD1 covers 7 bases. This CDR3 is built from 13 residues. Trimming at V came to 0 bases and at J to 2 bases, leaving 1 base not matched to a gene. Germline values: CDR1 DFQATT, CDR2 SNEGSKA (reference sequence). CDR3 region: CSARDQGAYEQYF. DNA for the CDR3: TGCAGTGCTAGAGACCAGGGGGCCTACGAGCAGTACTTC.

There are many counts of this clonotype. This chain connects TRBV20-1 to TRBJ2-5; 7 nucleotides agree with TRBD2. The CDR3 extends over 16 amino acids. Unmatched junction bases numbered 10, after V lost 1 base and J lost 2 bases. The V gene's germline CDR1 is DFQATT and CDR2 SNEGSKA (reference sequence). The CDR3 nucleotides read TGCAGTGCTAGAGTGCCGTCTCTAGCGGCACAAGAGACCCAGTACTTC. Encoded protein: CSARVPSLAAQETQYF.

This clonotype was seen more than once but under ten times. The V call is TRBV2, the J call TRBJ2-3; tentative D call: TRBD1 (5 bases). Deletions cut 4 bases from V and 4 bases from J, with 9 bases between. The germline V gene encodes CDR1 SNHLY and CDR2 FYNNEI. The CDR3 loop spans 13 amino acids. The CDR3 protein is CASSVSRADTQYF. Here the CDR3 DNA reads TGTGCCAGCAGTGTCAGCAGGGCAGATACGCAGTATTTT.